The 20 T cell receptor beta chains reported below all come from one sample, sequenced in a study of blood T cell repertoires in COVID-19. TCRdb's copy holds only in-frame clones and misses some; the assay was immunoSEQ multiplex PCR. Here the sample spans 200,000 to 300,000 clones, about 87% being singletons. Sequencing input: peripheral blood. These receptors were obtained from a man aged 60 to 75 who had recovered from COVID-19.

The V call is TRBV29-1, the J call TRBJ2-3, with 15 bases lining up with TRBD2. The CDR3 is 18 residues long. V shed 7 bases, J shed 0 bases, and the junction held 11 bases outside the gene matches. The V gene's germline CDR1 is SQVTM and CDR2 ANQGSEA. The CDR3: CSAPGLAGGMSSTDTQYF. CDR3 in DNA: TGCAGCGCCCCGGGACTAGCGGGGGGAATGTCTAGCACAGATACGCAGTATTTT.

This rearrangement joins TRBV30 to TRBJ1-6; weak D call: TRBD1 (5 bases). CDR1 is GTSNPN, CDR2 SVGIG, per germline (reference sequence). The CDR3 is 15 amino acids. V was pared by 0 bases and J by 2 bases, with 8 bases between. For the CDR3, the DNA is TGTGCCTGGAGTGTTGGCAGGGCCTATAATTCACCCCTCCACTTT. Its translation is CAWSVGRAYNSPLHF.

The CDR3 spells CATSRDRADSPLHF. The DNA of the CDR3 is TGTGCCACCAGCAGAGATCGAGCGGATTCACCCCTCCACTTT. The chain is built from TRBV15 and TRBJ1-6; D gene uncertain. V was trimmed by 0 bases and J by 8 bases, leaving 8 bases between them. The CDR3 covers 14 residues. Germline V gene data show CDR1 as LNHNV and CDR2 as YYDKDF (reference sequence).

This clone turned up a few times. The chain uses TRBV15 and TRBJ1-2; 7 nucleotides agree with TRBD1. The V gene end was trimmed by 8 bases and the J gene end by 5 bases; junction bases not matched to a gene: 2. This CDR3 is built from 11 residues. CDR1 LNHNV and CDR2 YYDKDF come from the germline V gene (reference sequence). In DNA form, the CDR3 reads TGTGCCACCGGGACAGTTTATGGCTACACCTTC. Translation: CATGTVYGYTF.

CDR3 sequence: CASSGQGYGNTIYF. The CDR3 bases are TGCGCCAGCAGCGGACAGGGGTATGGAAACACCATATATTTT. V and J are TRBV5-1 and TRBJ1-3; 9 nucleotides match TRBD1. Germline V gene sequence: CDR1 SGHRS, CDR2 YFSETQ. V trimming: 4 bases; J trimming: 3 bases; junction bases outside the gene matches: 2. The CDR3 has 14 residues.

The rearrangement uses TRBV27 and TRBJ2-7, with 7 bases aligning to TRBD2. This CDR3 comprises 16 residues. Germline trimming cut 1 base from V and 2 bases from J; bases unmatched to any gene: 8. Germline values: CDR1 MNHEY, CDR2 SMNVEV (reference sequence). This CDR3 reads CASSLFRGDPTYEQYF. CDR3 DNA: TGTGCCAGCAGTTTATTCCGGGGGGACCCAACCTACGAGCAGTACTTC.

The V gene is TRBV5-1, the J gene TRBJ2-1, with 11 positions matching TRBD1. CDR1 is SGHRS, CDR2 YFSETQ, per germline. J gave up 9 bases and V 4 bases, and 9 bases lay outside the gene matches. CDR3 length equals 15 residues. The CDR3 sequence: CASSTDRGLLGEQFF. The CDR3 DNA reads as TGCGCCAGCAGCACGGACAGGGGGCTGCTTGGTGAGCAGTTCTTC.

The genes are TRBV7-2 and TRBJ2-3; TRBD2 matches at 11 bases. Germline loops: CDR1 SGHTA, CDR2 FQGNSA. J was trimmed by 2 bases and V by 1 base; bases with no gene match: 8. The length of the CDR3 is 18 residues. CDR3: CASSLVPSGGSLTDTQYF. The CDR3 nucleotides read TGTGCCAGCAGCTTAGTCCCTAGCGGGGGGTCACTCACAGATACGCAGTATTTT.

The chain has TRBV6-5 and TRBJ2-7; TRBD2 matches at 10 bases. CDR1 MNHEY and CDR2 SVGAGI come from the germline V gene. Losses at the gene ends were 8 bases for V and 4 bases for J; bases not matched to a gene: 8. This CDR3 region has 14 residues. CDR3 nucleotides: TGTGCCAGCGGGGAACTAGCGGGGCTTTACGAGCAGTACTTC. This translates into CASGELAGLYEQYF.

The chain couples TRBV27 to TRBJ1-5; the match to TRBD1 covers 7 bases. J was trimmed by 3 bases and V by 5 bases; bases with no gene match: 7. The CDR3 length is 15 residues. Germline CDR1 is MNHEY and CDR2 is SMNVEV (reference sequence). The CDR3: CASSRQGMLNQPQHF. The CDR3 region has the DNA TGTGCCAGCAGTAGACAGGGAATGCTCAATCAGCCCCAGCATTTT.

This chain joins TRBV24-1 and TRBJ1-5; 9 nucleotides match TRBD1. The V segment lost 2 bases and the J segment 5 bases; nucleotides outside the gene matches: 3. This CDR3 contains 15 residues. The germline CDR1 and CDR2 sequences are KGHDR and SFDVKD. The CDR3 reads CATSDSGTGYQPQHF. The CDR3 DNA reads TGTGCCACCAGTGATTCCGGGACAGGGTATCAGCCCCAGCATTTT.

This rearrangement joins TRBV11-2 to TRBJ2-2; D might be TRBD1 (7 bases). V was pared by 0 bases and J by 6 bases, with 17 bases between. This CDR3 is 17 amino acids long. Germline CDR1 and CDR2: SGHAT and FQNNGV. CDR3 bases: TGTGCCAGCAGCTTAGATGGCCGAATCAGGGGGGCCGGGGAGCTGTTTTTT. This translates into CASSLDGRIRGAGELFF.

The gene calls are TRBV19 and TRBJ1-5; possible D gene TRBD1, 6 bases. In germline, CDR1 is LNHDA, CDR2 SQIVND (reference sequence). V was trimmed by 7 bases and J by 0 bases, leaving 13 bases between them. The CDR3 runs 15 residues. CDR3 loop: CASTRDTNSNQPQHF. The CDR3 nucleotides are TGTGCCAGTACCCGGGACACCAATAGCAATCAGCCCCAGCATTTT.

The V and J genes are TRBV13 and TRBJ1-1; D is unresolved. The CDR3 totals 13 residues. The V end lost 2 bases, the J end lost 0 bases, and 4 bases lay between the germline ends. Germline loops: CDR1 PRHDT, CDR2 FYEKMQ (reference sequence). The CDR3 region is CASSLTVNTEAFF. CDR3 DNA: TGTGCCAGCAGCTTAACAGTGAACACTGAAGCTTTCTTT.

This clone was seen just once. The chain uses TRBV11-3 and TRBJ2-3; 10 nucleotides match TRBD2. The junction had 2 bases not matched to a gene; V was cut back by 4 bases and J by 1 base. The CDR3 spans 15 residues. Germline lookup yields CDR1 SGHNT and CDR2 YENEEA. This chain's CDR3 is CASSSGTSGTDTQYF. CDR3 DNA: TGTGCCAGCAGCTCCGGGACTAGCGGCACAGATACGCAGTATTTT.

The chain has TRBV18 and TRBJ1-5, with D maybe TRBD1 (6 bases). CDR1 KGHSH and CDR2 LQKENI come from the germline V gene. The CDR3 runs to 15 residues. Trimming removed 2 bases at V and 0 bases at J, with 8 bases between. CDR3 in amino acids: CASSPGQLSNQPQHF. CDR3 in DNA: TGTGCCAGCTCACCAGGACAGCTTAGCAATCAGCCCCAGCATTTT.

For the CDR3, the DNA is TGTGCCAGCAGTTGGAACGGCGGGGGGACGGAAGAGACCCAGTACTTC. Translated, it gives CASSWNGGGTEETQYF. This chain uses TRBV6-2 or TRBV6-3 with TRBJ2-5; 8 positions agree with TRBD2. CDR1 is MNHEY, CDR2 SVGEGT, per germline. The CDR3 has 16 residues. V lost 4 bases and J lost 3; bases outside the gene matches: 10.

The rearrangement links TRBV27 to TRBJ2-7; no clear D gene. V lost 6 bases, J lost 0 bases, and 9 bases lay in between. The CDR3 loop spans 13 amino acids. From germline, CDR1 is MNHEY and CDR2 SMNVEV (reference sequence). The CDR3 sequence is CASSLASSYEQYF. As DNA, the CDR3 is TGTGCCAGCAGCCTCGCTAGCTCCTACGAGCAGTACTTC.

The V call is TRBV19, the J call TRBJ2-7; the D gene is possibly TRBD2 (6 bases). V lost 5 bases and J lost 5, with 10 bases in between. Germline V gene lookup returns CDR1 LNHDA and CDR2 SQIVND (reference sequence). The CDR3 is 12 residues long. Here the CDR3 reads CASSSRGDEQYF. CDR3 DNA sequence: TGTGCCAGTAGTTCCCGCGGGGACGAGCAGTACTTC.

The chain links TRBV10-3 to TRBJ2-3; TRBD2 agrees at 11 bases. Germline CDR1 and CDR2: ENHRY and SYGVKD. Trimming at V came to 4 bases and at J to 2 bases, leaving 5 bases not matched to a gene. The CDR3 is made up of 16 amino acids. The CDR3 here is CAISVLAGAPTDTQYF. The CDR3 region has the DNA TGTGCCATCAGTGTACTAGCGGGGGCCCCCACAGATACGCAGTATTTT.